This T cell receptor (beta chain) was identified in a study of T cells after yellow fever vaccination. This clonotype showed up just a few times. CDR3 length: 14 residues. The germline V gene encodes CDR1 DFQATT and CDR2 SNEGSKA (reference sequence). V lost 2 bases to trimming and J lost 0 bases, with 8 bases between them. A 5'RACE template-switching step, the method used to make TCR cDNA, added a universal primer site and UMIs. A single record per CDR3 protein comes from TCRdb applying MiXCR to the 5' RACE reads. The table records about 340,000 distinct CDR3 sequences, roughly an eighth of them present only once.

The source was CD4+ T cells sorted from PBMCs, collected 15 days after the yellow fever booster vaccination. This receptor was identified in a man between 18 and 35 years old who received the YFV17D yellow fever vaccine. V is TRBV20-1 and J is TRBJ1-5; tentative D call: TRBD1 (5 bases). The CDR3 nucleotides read TGCAGTGCTAGAAGAGGGGATAGCAATCAGCCCCAGCATTTT. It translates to CSARRGDSNQPQHF.